Listed below are T cell receptor beta chains from one sample, sequenced in a study of T cell repertoires in cytomegalovirus infection. The antigens of these receptors remain unknown. TCRdb used MiXCR to reprocess the reads, holding one entry per CDR3 protein. The table has about a million distinct CDR3 sequences, roughly a third seen once. The input for sequencing was cultured CD8+ T cells from PBMCs, taken from culture after CMV antigen stimulation. These receptors were collected from a human donor in good health (CMV status not recorded). Some clones in this sample may be carry-over from other donors' samples. Each CDR3 is given with its conserved first and last residue. A D gene is named only where the DNA matches it firmly. The size field is filled for only some rows; it gives once, few, many or a size class.

J: TRBJ1-6
V: TRBV27
D: .
size: .
DNA: TGTGCCAGCAGTTTACGGACTAATTCACCCCTCCACTTT
CDR3: CASSLRTNSPLHF

J: TRBJ2-1
V: TRBV3-1
D: .
size: .
DNA: TGTGCCAGCAGCCCGAGGTCAGGGACCCACAATGAGCAGTTCTTC
CDR3: CASSPRSGTHNEQFF

J: TRBJ2-3
V: TRBV12-3/TRBV12-4
D: .
size: .
DNA: TGTGCCAGCAGTTTACTCCCAGGGGATAGGACAGATACGCAGTATTTT
CDR3: CASSLLPGDRTDTQYF

J: TRBJ1-5
V: TRBV7-6
D: .
size: many
DNA: TGTGCCAGCAGCTTGGAGGTTCGGGGCAGCAATCAGCCCCAGCATTTT
CDR3: CASSLEVRGSNQPQHF

J: TRBJ2-3
V: TRBV11-3
D: .
size: .
DNA: TGTGCCAGCAGCTTCCCTGGGTCGTCGACAGATACGCAGTATTTT
CDR3: CASSFPGSSTDTQYF

J: TRBJ1-6
V: TRBV28
D: TRBD1
size: few
DNA: TGTGCCAGCAGTTTAGACAGGGAGGTTGGGTCACCCCTCCACTTT
CDR3: CASSLDREVGSPLHF

J: TRBJ2-7
V: TRBV7-6
D: .
size: many
DNA: TGTGCCAGCAGCCAGGGGGGACTACCCGAAGAGCAGTACTTC
CDR3: CASSQGGLPEEQYF

J: TRBJ1-2
V: TRBV20-1
D: TRBD1
size: few
DNA: TGCAGTGCTAGGTTAGGAGGGGGCAACTATGGCTACACCTTC
CDR3: CSARLGGGNYGYTF

J: TRBJ2-3
V: TRBV20-1
D: TRBD2
size: few
DNA: TGCAGTGCCCGGGACATCGGGACTAGCGGGGGGGCAGCAGATACGCAGTATTTT
CDR3: CSARDIGTSGGAADTQYF

J: TRBJ1-5
V: TRBV9
D: .
size: .
DNA: TGTGCCAGCAGCCCTTGGGACGGGCTCAATCAGCCCCAGCATTTT
CDR3: CASSPWDGLNQPQHF

J: TRBJ2-2
V: TRBV9
D: .
size: .
DNA: TGTGCCAGCAGCGTAGACTGGTTAGGGGGTAGCGACACCGGGGAGCTGTTTTTT
CDR3: CASSVDWLGGSDTGELFF

J: TRBJ1-6
V: TRBV14
D: .
size: few
DNA: TGTGCCAGCAGTCAAAGGGCGGGGCCACCCCTCCACTTT
CDR3: CASSQRAGPPLHF

J: TRBJ1-5
V: TRBV7-2
D: .
size: many
DNA: TGTGCCAGCAGCCTTGGACACCTTGGGGGTCAGCCCCAGCATTTT
CDR3: CASSLGHLGGQPQHF

J: TRBJ2-7
V: TRBV6-6
D: TRBD1
size: .
DNA: TGTGCCAGCAGTTACGATAGGGGGCGCGAAGACGAGCAGTACTTC
CDR3: CASSYDRGREDEQYF

J: TRBJ1-3
V: TRBV6-1
D: .
size: .
DNA: TGTGCCAGCAGTCCGCGGACTGGCTCTGGAAACACCATATATTTT
CDR3: CASSPRTGSGNTIYF

J: TRBJ2-4
V: TRBV12-3/TRBV12-4
D: .
size: many
DNA: TGTGCCAGCAGTTTCGGGGGAGCCAAAAACATTCAGTACTTC
CDR3: CASSFGGAKNIQYF

J: TRBJ2-2
V: TRBV7-9
D: .
size: .
DNA: TGTGCCAGCAGCCCCCCCTGGCGCAGATTGAACACCGGGGAGCTGTTTTTT
CDR3: CASSPPWRRLNTGELFF

J: TRBJ2-1
V: TRBV12-3/TRBV12-4
D: .
size: few
DNA: TGTGCCAGCAGTTTGGAAGCAAATGAGCAGTTCTTC
CDR3: CASSLEANEQFF

J: TRBJ1-2
V: TRBV4-3
D: .
size: once
DNA: TGCGCCAGCAGCCAAGATTCGTTCTCCTATGGCTACACCTTC
CDR3: CASSQDSFSYGYTF

J: TRBJ1-2
V: TRBV6-1
D: .
size: .
DNA: TGTGCCAGCAGTGAAGCAACCTCGGCTCGGGGGAATGGCTACACCTTC
CDR3: CASSEATSARGNGYTF

J: TRBJ2-1
V: TRBV29-1
D: TRBD2
size: .
DNA: TGCAGCGTTGGACTAGCGGGGGCACATAGGGAGCAGTTCTTC
CDR3: CSVGLAGAHREQFF